Shown below are 17 T cell receptor beta chains from a single sample sequenced in a study of CD8 T cells in ankylosing spondylitis. TCRdb analysed the 5' RACE reads with MiXCR anew, one entry per CDR3 protein. The profile shows tens of thousands of distinct CDR3 sequences, about 5.2% of them singletons. Sample: blood, either unsorted or a sorted T cell fraction (not recorded which). Receptors originate from a male donor with ankylosing spondylitis or in good health (not recorded which).

This clonotype was recorded at least ten times. V usage is TRBV4-2 and J usage is TRBJ2-6; no reliable D call. Trimming stripped 6 bases from V and 1 base from J, with 7 bases between. The CDR3 spans 14 residues. Germline lookup yields CDR1 LGHNA and CDR2 YNFKEQ. CDR3 loop: CASSPRSGANVLTF. CDR3 DNA: TGTGCCAGCAGTCCTCGATCTGGGGCCAACGTCCTGACTTTC.

This clonotype has ten or more counts. V usage is TRBV4-1 and J usage is TRBJ1-1; TRBD1 matches 7 bases. V lost 4 bases to trimming and J lost 4 bases; unmatched junction nucleotides: 6. The CDR3 spans 14 residues. CDR1 and CDR2 (germline): MGHRA, YSYEKL. The CDR3 reads CASSPSQGSTEAFF. The DNA for the CDR3 is TGCGCCAGCAGCCCATCACAGGGGTCCACTGAAGCTTTCTTT.

This clonotype was observed many times. The chain is built from TRBV5-1 and TRBJ1-1, with D hard to call. This CDR3 is 14 amino acids long. CDR1 is SGHRS, CDR2 YFSETQ, per germline. Trimming pared 0 bases from V and 3 bases from J, leaving 9 bases between. DNA of the CDR3: TGCGCCAGCAGCTTGGGGCTACCTCACACTGAAGCTTTCTTT. It translates to CASSLGLPHTEAFF.

The rearrangement joins TRBV3-1 to TRBJ2-7; D might be TRBD1 or TRBD2, each matching 5 bases. V lost 10 bases to trimming and J lost 4 bases, with 29 bases between them. Germline CDR1 is LGHDT and CDR2 is YNNKEL (reference sequence). CDR3 length: 17 amino acids. The CDR3 bases are TGTGCCACCTGCCAAGATCAAGGAACAGGAGGACTGTACGAGCAGTACTTC. This codes for CATCQDQGTGGLYEQYF.

V is TRBV25-1 and J is TRBJ2-1; 9 bases align to TRBD1. This CDR3 comprises 16 residues. V trimming: 6 bases; J trimming: 1 base; junction bases outside the gene matches: 7. Looked up from germline, CDR1 is MGHDK and CDR2 is SYGVNS. Here the CDR3 reads CASSGQGRESYNEQFF. CDR3 in DNA: TGTGCCAGCAGCGGACAGGGGCGCGAATCCTACAATGAGCAGTTCTTC.

The table lists this clonotype with many counts. The rearrangement links TRBV29-1 to TRBJ2-3; the D is unclear. Per germline, CDR1 SQVTM and CDR2 ANQGSEA. The ends were cut back, 6 bases at V and 4 bases at J, with 14 bases in the middle. This CDR3 comprises 13 residues. CDR3 loop: CSVTTQYPDTQYF. The CDR3 nucleotides read TGCAGCGTCACAACGCAGTATCCAGATACGCAGTATTTT.

This clonotype appeared many times. This chain links TRBV6-1 with TRBJ2-2; TRBD1 might be the D (5 bases). CDR3 length: 14 residues. Germline CDR1 is MNHNS and CDR2 is SASEGT. V was shortened by 5 bases and J by 1 base, with 8 bases between the two germline ends. Written as DNA, the CDR3 is TGTGCCAGCAGTCGTCAGGGGAACACCGGGGAGCTGTTTTTT. It yields the protein CASSRQGNTGELFF.

At least ten counts were recorded for this clonotype. CDR3 DNA sequence: TGTGCCAGCTCACCACCGGGTTCAGGAGGGAAGAACACTGAAGCTTTCTTT. Translating it yields CASSPPGSGGKNTEAFF. The chain combines TRBV18 with TRBJ1-1; D is unresolved. This CDR3 spans 17 amino acids. V was cut by 0 bases and J by 1 base, with 15 bases left in between. Germline lookup yields CDR1 KGHSH and CDR2 LQKENI.

In its sample, this clonotype was seen a few times. The chain couples TRBV5-1 to TRBJ2-5; maybe TRBD1 (5 bases). V lost 0 bases to trimming and J lost 4 bases, with 7 bases between them. The CDR3 has 13 residues. Germline lookup yields CDR1 SGHRS and CDR2 YFSETQ. The CDR3 DNA follows: TGCGCCAGCAGCTTGGAGCAGGGAGAGACCCAGTACTTC. Residues: CASSLEQGETQYF.

This clonotype was detected ten times or more. This sequence joins TRBV5-1 and TRBJ2-7; D is perhaps TRBD2 (6 bases). The ends were cut back, 0 bases at V and 4 bases at J, with 11 bases in the middle. The germline gives CDR1 SGHRS, CDR2 YFSETQ. This CDR3 has 14 amino acids. CDR3 residues: CASSLVGGGYEQYF. CDR3 nucleotide sequence: TGCGCCAGCAGCTTGGTCGGGGGAGGATACGAGCAGTACTTC.

This clonotype was seen ten or more times. This rearrangement joins TRBV12-3 or TRBV12-4 to TRBJ2-5; D not certain. The V gene lost 2 bases and the J gene lost 4 bases, with 5 bases spanning the gap. CDR3 length: 12 amino acids. CDR3 sequence: CASSLRAETQYF. In DNA, the CDR3 is TGTGCCAGCAGTTTAAGGGCAGAGACCCAGTACTTC.

This clonotype has at least ten counts. This chain connects TRBV3-1 to TRBJ1-2; 11 bases are a match to TRBD1. In germline, CDR1 is LGHDT, CDR2 YNNKEL (reference sequence). CDR3 length: 14 amino acids. V trimming: 10 bases; J trimming: 5 bases; junction bases outside the gene matches: 9. CDR3 amino acids: CANNPGTGGYGYTF. CDR3 sequence (DNA): TGTGCCAACAATCCCGGGACAGGGGGATATGGCTACACCTTC.

Many counts were recorded for this clonotype. The chain carries TRBV7-6 and TRBJ2-7; D is possibly TRBD2 (5 bases). Germline V lookup: CDR1 SGHVS, CDR2 FNYEAQ. V was cut by 1 base and J by 0 bases, with 7 bases left in between. The CDR3 totals 14 residues. This CDR3 is CASSLVASSYEQYF. The CDR3 DNA sequence: TGTGCCAGCAGCTTAGTAGCGAGCTCCTACGAGCAGTACTTC.

This clonotype was observed many times. The rearrangement joins TRBV7-3 to TRBJ1-2; TRBD1 might be the D (5 bases). The CDR3 covers 12 residues. V was shortened by 5 bases and J by 8 bases, with 12 bases between the two germline ends. CDR1 and CDR2 from the germline V gene are SGHTA and FQGTGA. The CDR3: CASSPDSMGYTF. The DNA for the CDR3 is TGTGCCAGCAGCCCAGACAGTATGGGCTACACCTTC.

This clonotype was seen ten or more times. The junction differs from germline at one of its ends, possibly a read error. The rearrangement links TRBV5-1 to TRBJ2-3; TRBD2 matches at 10 bases. Germline V gene lookup returns CDR1 SGHRS and CDR2 YFSETQ. The CDR3 consists of 12 residues. The CDR3: CASRSGGADRDF. The CDR3 DNA reads TGCGCCAGCCGAAGCGGGGGGGCCGATCGGGATTTT.

Ten or more counts support this clonotype. This sequence joins TRBV4-2 and TRBJ1-2, with 7 bases lining up with TRBD1. The CDR3 contains 14 residues. Germline CDR1 and CDR2: LGHNA and YNFKEQ. V lost 4 bases, J lost 6 bases, and 8 bases stayed unmatched. CDR3 loop: CASSPETGVHGYTF. The CDR3 DNA sequence: TGTGCCAGCAGCCCCGAAACAGGGGTCCATGGCTACACCTTC.

This clonotype was picked up many times. The chain is built from TRBV12-2 and TRBJ1-4. TRBV12-2 is tagged as a pseudogene. The CDR3 covers 16 residues. As DNA, the CDR3 is TGTGCAAGTCGCTTTAGATTGCTGGGGTTTAATGAAAAACTGTTTTTT. Encoded protein: CASRFRLLGFNEKLFF.